The clone carrying this T cell receptor beta chain was counted only a few times. This sample was taken from a study of blood T cell repertoires in COVID-19. Across the whole study: Acute-phase and convalescent COVID-19 samples originated in the United States, Italy and Spain. The cDNA or gDNA used as material had been derived from T cells, B-cell-depleted T cells, or PBMCs.

Original handling: Cell counts per sample came from amplifying reference gene primers. The protocol was immunoSEQ multiplex PCR, while the TCRdb copy is restricted to in-frame clones and leaves out a portion. V and J calls and clone size are as listed in that table; D and trimming were resolved from the DNA. The data contain roughly 250,000 clones, around 86% of them singletons. Germline V gene data show CDR1 as SGHNT and CDR2 as YENEEA. The CDR3 length is 14 residues. V was shortened by 2 bases and J by 4 bases, with 11 bases between the two germline ends. Material for sequencing was peripheral blood. This TCR derives from a woman aged 60 to 75 with active or convalescent COVID-19. The chain is built from TRBV11-3 and TRBJ1-2; D unresolved. For the CDR3, the DNA is TGTGCCAGCAGCTTAAGGCAGGCTATCTATGGCTACACCTTC. Encoded protein: CASSLRQAIYGYTF.